One T cell receptor beta chain is described in this entry. The antigen it binds to is not known. No base qualities exist here, and no much larger clone lies one base off it. The data stem from a study of radiotherapy plus CTLA-4 blockade in lung cancer (dated by TCRdb to about 2018). Describing the broader study: Objective responses occurred in about 19% of enrolled patients, and 30% to 35% achieved disease control. On the study overall, not on this receptor specifically: After treatment with radiotherapy and ipilimumab, TCR clones that originated in tumors expanded in peripheral blood. The strongest predictors of response, as reported, were early dynamic changes in blood T cell clones along with a rise in serum interferon-beta after radiation.

V is pared back by 4 bases and J by 2 bases, with 9 bases lying between the germline termini. The germline V gene yields SQVTM for CDR1 and ANQGSEA for CDR2. There are 12 amino acids in the CDR3, from cysteine to phenylalanine inclusive. The only DNA kept is the CDR3, 36 bases in frame from the first base. The library was made by the immunoSEQ multiplex PCR assay. TCRdb retrieved this table from immuneACCESS and kept in-frame rearrangements only. Not all clones are present; in checked studies, unresolved V genes account for under half, and no reason is known for the remainder. The sample table records about 88,000 clones; 55% to 75% of these occur just once. Of the sample, over 11% falls within the top ten clones. In this study, focal radiation therapy paired with CTLA-4 blockade (ipilimumab) was tested in patients who had chemo-refractory metastatic non-small-cell lung cancer.

Sequencing was performed on peripheral blood, taken from a patient treated with radiotherapy plus ipilimumab. This chain is built from TRBV29-1 and TRBJ2-7; 6 matching bases give a weak D call of TRBD2. This receptor was identified in a human donor with non-small cell lung cancer that progressed on radiotherapy plus ipilimumab. The DNA sequence follows: TGCAGCGTTGCGGGGGAAACCTACGAGCAGTACTTC. Its protein is CSVAGETYEQYF.